Listed below are T cell receptor beta chains from one sample, sequenced in a study of blood T cell repertoires in COVID-19. Libraries were prepared by immunoSEQ multiplex PCR; TCRdb keeps only in-frame clonotypes and omits some of them. The table records 100,000 to 120,000 clones, 80% to 85% of them present only once. Sequenced: peripheral blood. The origin of the receptors is a woman over 75 with acute or convalescent COVID-19. CDR3s include the opening cysteine and the closing phenylalanine or tryptophan. D genes are given only for firm matches. Clone size is given for some rows only: seen once, a few or many times, or a class if the clone is expanded.

V gene	J gene	clone size	D gene	CDR3 protein	CDR3 DNA
TRBV28	TRBJ1-4	.	.	CASSLNRPNEKLFF	TGTGCCAGCAGTTTAAACAGGCCCAATGAAAAACTGTTTTTT
TRBV9	TRBJ1-4	.	.	CASSVVGSGKLFF	TGTGCCAGCAGCGTAGTGGGGTCGGGGAAACTGTTTTTT
TRBV19	TRBJ1-2	.	.	CASTILQGGGYTF	TGTGCCAGTACCATCCTACAAGGAGGAGGCTACACCTTC
TRBV7-2	TRBJ2-1	.	TRBD2	CASSVTSGRAFEQFF	TGTGCCAGCAGCGTGACTAGCGGGAGGGCCTTTGAGCAGTTCTTC
TRBV5-1	TRBJ2-1	.	TRBD2	CASSLLPAGGYNEQFF	TGCGCCAGCAGCTTGCTACCAGCGGGAGGGTACAATGAGCAGTTCTTC
TRBV6-6	TRBJ2-1	.	TRBD2	CASSGTSGFRNEQFF	TGTGCCAGCTCCGGGACTAGCGGGTTCCGCAATGAGCAGTTCTTC
TRBV11-3	TRBJ2-1	.	.	CASSSRVNEQFF	TGTGCCAGCAGCTCCAGGGTCAATGAGCAGTTCTTC
TRBV11-2	TRBJ2-7	.	TRBD2	CASSSTPGLGSYEQYF	TGTGCCAGCAGCTCGACTCCGGGACTAGGCTCCTACGAGCAGTACTTC
TRBV3-1/TRBV3-2	TRBJ2-3	.	.	CASSRASSGTLGTDTQYF	TGTGCCAGCAGCCGAGCAAGTTCCGGGACACTCGGCACAGATACGCAGTATTTT
TRBV5-4	TRBJ2-3	once	TRBD1	CASRPDRGTDTQYF	TGTGCCAGCAGACCGGACAGGGGCACAGATACGCAGTATTTT
TRBV7-9	TRBJ2-1	.	.	CASSRPLPGVGFF	TGTGCCAGCAGCCGACCTCTGCCGGGAGTGGGGTTCTTC
TRBV15	TRBJ2-1	.	.	CATSRKDSGNEQFF	TGTGCCACCAGCAGGAAAGATAGCGGTAATGAGCAGTTCTTC
TRBV5-1	TRBJ1-1	.	TRBD1	CASSSSGGYTEAFF	TGCGCCAGCAGCTCATCAGGGGGGTACACTGAAGCTTTCTTT
TRBV10-3	TRBJ2-1	.	.	CAIRTAQTSNEQFF	TGTGCCATCAGGACTGCCCAGACCAGCAATGAGCAGTTCTTC
TRBV2	TRBJ1-5	.	TRBD1	CASSWTGVSSSNQPQHF	TGTGCCAGCAGTTGGACAGGGGTTTCTTCGAGCAATCAGCCCCAGCATTTT
TRBV4-1	TRBJ2-3	.	TRBD2	CASSRETSGRSTDTQYF	TGCGCCAGCAGCCGAGAGACTAGCGGGAGAAGCACAGATACGCAGTATTTT
TRBV27	TRBJ2-4	.	.	CASRRGNIQYF	TGTGCCAGCAGAAGGGGGAACATTCAGTACTTC
TRBV11-2	TRBJ2-2	.	.	CASSPRLDSNTGELFF	TGTGCCAGCAGCCCCCGACTGGATTCGAACACCGGGGAGCTGTTTTTT
TRBV19	TRBJ1-2	.	TRBD1	CASSSGGVRYTF	TGTGCCAGTAGTTCAGGGGGCGTGCGCTACACCTTC
TRBV11-2	TRBJ2-1	.	.	CASSSVGGMNSYNEQFF	TGTGCCAGCAGTTCAGTCGGGGGAATGAACTCCTACAATGAGCAGTTCTTC
TRBV28	TRBJ2-7	few	.	CASSLTSSYEQYF	TGTGCCAGCAGTTTAACCAGTTCCTACGAGCAGTACTTC
TRBV6-5	TRBJ1-5	few	TRBD1	CASSWGQGQQPQHF	TGTGCCAGCAGTTGGGGACAGGGCCAACAGCCCCAGCATTTT
TRBV10-3	TRBJ2-2	once	TRBD1	CAIRPGQAAGELFF	TGTGCCATCAGGCCGGGACAGGCGGCCGGGGAGCTGTTTTTT
TRBV29-1	TRBJ2-7	.	TRBD2	CSVGGTSTSSYEQYF	TGCAGCGTGGGCGGGACTAGCACCAGCTCCTACGAGCAGTACTTC
TRBV9	TRBJ2-1	.	TRBD1	CASTPRQGNDNEQFF	TGTGCCAGCACCCCCAGACAGGGTAATGACAATGAGCAGTTCTTC
TRBV6-2/TRBV6-3	TRBJ2-5	.	.	CASRYPAGETQYF	TGTGCCAGCAGATACCCCGCCGGGGAGACCCAGTACTTC
TRBV28	TRBJ2-5	.	.	CASTRYGQQETQYF	TGTGCCAGCACCCGTTATGGACAGCAAGAGACCCAGTACTTC
TRBV28	TRBJ1-3	.	.	CASSSSGSPGNTIYF	TGTGCCAGCAGTTCCTCGGGGAGTCCTGGAAACACCATATATTTT
TRBV28	TRBJ1-4	.	.	CASSFSIRSNEKLFF	TGTGCCAGCAGTTTTAGTATACGGAGTAATGAAAAACTGTTTTTT
TRBV28	TRBJ1-1	.	TRBD1	CASSFWDRGRTEAFF	TGTGCCAGCAGTTTCTGGGACAGGGGGCGGACTGAAGCTTTCTTT
TRBV6-2/TRBV6-3	TRBJ2-5	.	TRBD1	CASSYSDRDSSETQYF	TGTGCCAGCAGTTACTCGGACAGGGATTCTTCAGAGACCCAGTACTTC
TRBV2	TRBJ2-1	once	TRBD2	CASSSSGMGDNEQFF	TGTGCCAGCAGTTCCAGCGGGATGGGTGACAATGAGCAGTTCTTC
TRBV11-2	TRBJ2-6	.	.	CASSLDGGANVLTF	TGTGCCAGCAGCTTAGACGGGGGGGCCAACGTCCTGACTTTC
TRBV10-3	TRBJ2-1	.	TRBD2	CAISDPPSGSSNEQFF	TGTGCCATCAGTGACCCCCCTAGCGGGAGCTCCAATGAGCAGTTCTTC
TRBV12-3/TRBV12-4	TRBJ1-3	once	.	CASTSAGERYF	TGTGCCAGCACCTCCGCCGGGGAGAGATATTTT
TRBV28	TRBJ1-2	.	.	CASSPGLFRGYTF	TGTGCCAGCAGCCCAGGACTATTTAGGGGCTACACCTTC
TRBV6-5	TRBJ1-1	.	.	CASSYPGGGSNTEAFF	TGTGCCAGCAGTTACCCTGGGGGCGGAAGTAACACTGAAGCTTTCTTT
TRBV6-5	TRBJ1-3	.	.	CASSYSRISGNTIYF	TGTGCCAGCAGTTACTCCCGTATCTCTGGAAACACCATATATTTT
TRBV5-5	TRBJ2-2	.	.	CASSLRTAQNTGELFF	TGTGCCAGCAGCCTACGGACAGCCCAGAACACCGGGGAGCTGTTTTTT
TRBV5-5	TRBJ1-1	.	.	CASSPRVTEAFF	TGTGCCAGCAGCCCCAGGGTCACTGAAGCTTTCTTT
TRBV7-9	TRBJ1-5	.	.	CASSRQGTEPQHF	TGTGCCAGCAGCCGCCAGGGGACCGAGCCCCAGCATTTT
TRBV6-5	TRBJ1-6	.	TRBD1	CASRGQDYSPLHF	TGTGCCAGCAGGGGACAGGACTATTCACCCCTCCACTTT
TRBV27	TRBJ2-2	.	TRBD1	CASRGQFTGELFF	TGTGCCAGCAGGGGACAGTTTACCGGGGAGCTGTTTTTT
TRBV24-1	TRBJ2-5	medium-sized	TRBD1	CATSDVMGTGETQYF	TGTGCCACCAGTGACGTTATGGGGACAGGGGAGACCCAGTACTTC
TRBV29-1	TRBJ2-2	.	TRBD1	CSAGTGPTGELFF	TGCAGCGCAGGGACAGGACCCACCGGGGAGCTGTTTTTT
TRBV5-1	TRBJ1-3	.	.	CASSSTGGNTIYF	TGCGCCAGCAGCTCCACGGGAGGAAACACCATATATTTT
TRBV19	TRBJ2-4	.	.	CASSMISQIAKNIQYF	TGTGCCAGTAGTATGATCTCACAGATAGCCAAAAACATTCAGTACTTC
TRBV11-2	TRBJ2-3	once	TRBD1	CASSFGTGYTDTQYF	TGTGCCAGCAGCTTCGGGACAGGTTATACAGATACGCAGTATTTT
TRBV6-2/TRBV6-3	TRBJ2-5	.	.	CASSRSGETQYF	TGTGCCAGCAGCAGATCAGGGGAGACCCAGTACTTC
TRBV15	TRBJ2-3	.	TRBD2	CATRPGGARTGFKYTQYF	TGTGCCACCAGACCGGGAGGGGCTAGAACCGGTTTTAAGTATACGCAGTATTTT
TRBV24-1	TRBJ2-1	once	TRBD2	CATTTSGRSDEQFF	TGTGCCACCACGACTAGCGGGAGGAGTGATGAGCAGTTCTTC
TRBV2	TRBJ2-1	.	TRBD2	CASSETSGHYNEQFF	TGTGCCAGCAGCGAGACTAGCGGGCACTACAATGAGCAGTTCTTC
TRBV7-9	TRBJ2-3	.	TRBD2	CASSFQRETDTQYF	TGTGCCAGCAGCTTCCAGCGGGAGACAGATACGCAGTATTTT
TRBV28	TRBJ1-2	.	TRBD1	CASSLSVSGGYGYTF	TGTGCCAGCAGTTTAAGCGTGTCAGGGGGCTATGGCTACACCTTC
TRBV2	TRBJ2-7	few	TRBD1	CASRGRGTGRYEQYF	TGTGCCAGCAGGGGGAGGGGGACAGGGCGGTACGAGCAGTACTTC
TRBV5-6	TRBJ2-2	.	TRBD2	CASSRLAPGELFF	TGTGCCAGCAGCAGACTAGCCCCAGGGGAGCTGTTTTTT
TRBV28	TRBJ2-3	.	TRBD2	CASGTSGSFTQYF	TGTGCCAGCGGGACTAGCGGGAGCTTTACGCAGTATTTT